Listed here is a single T cell receptor beta chain. Splitting of CD4+ cells produced CD45RA+ naive and CD45RA-negative memory subsets. These data are taken from a study of shared clonotypes between healthy human individuals. Execution of the assay was at deep level. Approximately 210 ng DNA, approximately 30,000 T cell genomes, went into each sorted-subset replicate PCR. The table came from immunoSEQ multiplex PCR; TCRdb's copy has only in-frame clones and leaves some out. The sample consists of 2 million to 2.5 million clones, just under 95% of them appearing once. Germline-derived CDR1 and CDR2 are SGHNT and YYREEE (reference sequence). The length of the CDR3 is 12 residues. The trim removed 10 bases at V and 7 bases at J, leaving 8 bases unmatched.

The sequence came from a man aged 18 to 35 in good health. Some clones in this sample may be carry-over from other donors' samples. This chain links TRBV5-4 with TRBJ1-2, with 9 bases aligning to TRBD1. The sample taken for sequencing was naive CD4+ T cells from PBMCs. Subset: CD45RA+ positively selected. The CDR3 nucleotides read TGTGCCCAGGGGGACAGGGCGGGTGGCTACACCTTC. This encodes CAQGDRAGGYTF.